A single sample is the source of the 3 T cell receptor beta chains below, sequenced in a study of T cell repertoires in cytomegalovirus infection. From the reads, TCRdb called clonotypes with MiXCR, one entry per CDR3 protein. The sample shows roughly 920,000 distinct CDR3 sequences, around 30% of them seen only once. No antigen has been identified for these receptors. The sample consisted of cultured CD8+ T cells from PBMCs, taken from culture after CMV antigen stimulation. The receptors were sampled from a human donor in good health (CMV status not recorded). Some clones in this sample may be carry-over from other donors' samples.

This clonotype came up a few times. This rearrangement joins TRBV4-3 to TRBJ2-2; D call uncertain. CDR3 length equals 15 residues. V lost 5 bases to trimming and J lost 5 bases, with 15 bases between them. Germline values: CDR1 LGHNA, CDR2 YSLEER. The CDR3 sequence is CASSLELLGTGELFF. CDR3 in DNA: TGCGCCAGCAGCTTGGAACTCCTGGGAACCGGGGAGCTGTTTTTT.

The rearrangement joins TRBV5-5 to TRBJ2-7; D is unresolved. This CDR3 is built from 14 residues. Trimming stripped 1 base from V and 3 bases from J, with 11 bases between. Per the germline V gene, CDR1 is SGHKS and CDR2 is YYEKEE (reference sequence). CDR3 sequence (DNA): TGTGCCAGCAGCTTGACAGAGTGGGGCTACGAGCAGTACGTC. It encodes CASSLTEWGYEQYV.

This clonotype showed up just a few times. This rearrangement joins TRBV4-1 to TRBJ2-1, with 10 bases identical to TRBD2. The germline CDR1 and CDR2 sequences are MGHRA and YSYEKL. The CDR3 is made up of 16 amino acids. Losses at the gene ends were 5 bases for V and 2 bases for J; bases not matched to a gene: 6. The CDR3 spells CASSRLAGRAYNEQFF. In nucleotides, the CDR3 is TGCGCCAGCAGCAGACTAGCGGGCAGAGCCTACAATGAGCAGTTCTTC.